These T cell receptor beta chains were read from a single sample in a study of blood T cell repertoires in COVID-19. Libraries were prepared by immunoSEQ multiplex PCR; TCRdb keeps only in-frame clonotypes and omits some of them. The table lists roughly 99,000 clones, about four fifths of them singletons. The source material was peripheral blood. These receptor sequences come from a woman older than 75 with active or convalescent COVID-19. Each CDR3 is given without its conserved first and last residue. Size is omitted from some rows. Given values are once, few, many or a class for expanded clones.

TRBV6-5	TRBJ2-3	.	ASSPGTGLNTQY
TRBV6-2/TRBV6-3	TRBJ2-7	.	ASSYSGGHEQY
TRBV30	TRBJ1-4	.	AWRGYREEKLF
TRBV3-1/TRBV3-2	TRBJ2-4	.	ASSQSRLNIQY
TRBV6-5	TRBJ2-1	.	ASRKTGANEQF
TRBV10-3	TRBJ1-5	.	AISVYGTDQPQH
TRBV28	TRBJ2-2	.	ASSLAQGAGELF
TRBV19	TRBJ1-2	.	ASSIDGQNGYT
TRBV5-5	TRBJ2-5	.	ASSLDRKETQY
TRBV7-2	TRBJ2-1	.	ASSLEFGRWKNEQF
TRBV12-2	TRBJ2-2	.	ASRVYRGRGCTGELF
TRBV6-1	TRBJ1-2	once	ASSEARQGRDGYT
TRBV6-5	TRBJ2-3	.	ASNRDRGSTDTQY
TRBV29-1	TRBJ1-4	.	SVVGIDEKLF
TRBV21-1	TRBJ1-1	.	ASSQGGPAGTF
TRBV7-2	TRBJ1-2	.	ASSLVTQGNYGYT
TRBV15	TRBJ2-5	.	ATSREPWQDQETQY
TRBV14	TRBJ2-1	.	ASSQAVGNEQF
TRBV2	TRBJ2-7	.	ASSLQPYGGEQY
TRBV5-1	TRBJ2-1	.	ASRGTSGNRNEQF
TRBV24-1	TRBJ2-1	.	ATSDHGLAGNEQF
TRBV2	TRBJ2-7	.	ASSEQIYEQY
TRBV5-1	TRBJ2-5	.	ASSLLAGEGETQY
TRBV28	TRBJ2-1	many	ASSFPLAGGHEQF
TRBV5-1	TRBJ1-1	.	ASSFPGNPEAF
TRBV4-3	TRBJ2-1	.	ASSPKTSGSSYNEQF
TRBV2	TRBJ2-3	once	ASMSLAGTDTQY
TRBV29-1	TRBJ1-4	.	SVLRGLDEKLF
TRBV9	TRBJ1-2	few	ASSSDRHYGYT
TRBV10-3	TRBJ2-3	.	AISPFSATDTQY
TRBV9	TRBJ2-7	.	ASSPGTGAYEQY
TRBV4-2	TRBJ2-5	once	ASSVRMGVETQY
TRBV7-9	TRBJ2-1	.	ASSLAPGLASYNEQF
TRBV27	TRBJ2-7	.	ASSLVAGALSSYEQY
TRBV5-1	TRBJ2-5	.	ASSLYPGEGETQY
TRBV6-5	TRBJ2-5	.	ASRQTSSETQY
TRBV4-1	TRBJ2-5	.	ASSQVDGRVFETQY
TRBV23-1	TRBJ2-3	.	ASTNRSTDTQY
TRBV29-1	TRBJ2-5	.	SVESGGESQY
TRBV6-2/TRBV6-3	TRBJ2-2	few	ASSYFPGQGKTGELF
TRBV11-2	TRBJ2-7	.	ASSLGGLAGPPYEQY
TRBV19	TRBJ2-2	.	ATHSPRERVGELF
TRBV6-5	TRBJ2-2	.	ASSYSELTGGELF
TRBV7-3	TRBJ2-2	few	ASSSRAGVDTGELF
TRBV5-4	TRBJ1-1	.	ASSSTTQGATEAF
TRBV3-1/TRBV3-2	TRBJ1-3	.	ASSLPRFSGNTIY
TRBV5-6	TRBJ2-7	.	ASASLGLVRTYEQY
TRBV7-8	TRBJ2-5	.	ASSSNMELRRETQY
TRBV6-2/TRBV6-3	TRBJ1-2	many	ASSPGTGARKGPGYT
TRBV6-9	TRBJ2-7	few	ASSYSRPGTRGEY
TRBV18	TRBJ2-1	.	ASSSRPSGEQF
TRBV6-5	TRBJ2-1	.	ASKSAALAEEQF
TRBV5-1	TRBJ2-5	.	ASSLGDRVQETQY
TRBV20-1	TRBJ2-3	.	SASAAGTSTDTQY
TRBV2	TRBJ2-4	.	ASSEGAGDPSLAKNIQY
TRBV7-2	TRBJ1-1	.	ASSFGSGTEAF
TRBV5-1	TRBJ2-1	.	ASSMRTSGSSYNEQF
TRBV2	TRBJ1-5	.	ATQAEFGQPQH
TRBV5-8	TRBJ2-2	.	ASSPGDNRNTGELF
TRBV6-4	TRBJ2-3	.	ASSPLTSGTDTQY